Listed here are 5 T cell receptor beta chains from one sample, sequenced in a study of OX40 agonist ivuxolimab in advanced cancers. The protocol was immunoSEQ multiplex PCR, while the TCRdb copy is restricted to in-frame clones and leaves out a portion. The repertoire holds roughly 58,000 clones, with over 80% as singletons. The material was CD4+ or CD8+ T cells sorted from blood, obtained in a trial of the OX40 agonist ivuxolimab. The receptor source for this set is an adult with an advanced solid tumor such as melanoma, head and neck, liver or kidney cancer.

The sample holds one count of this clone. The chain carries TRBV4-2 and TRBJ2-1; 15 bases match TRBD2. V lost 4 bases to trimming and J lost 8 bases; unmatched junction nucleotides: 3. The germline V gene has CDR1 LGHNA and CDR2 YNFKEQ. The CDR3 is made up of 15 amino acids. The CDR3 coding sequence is TGTGCCAGCAGCCTTTGGACTAGCGGGAGGGATGAGCAGTTCTTC. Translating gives CASSLWTSGRDEQFF.

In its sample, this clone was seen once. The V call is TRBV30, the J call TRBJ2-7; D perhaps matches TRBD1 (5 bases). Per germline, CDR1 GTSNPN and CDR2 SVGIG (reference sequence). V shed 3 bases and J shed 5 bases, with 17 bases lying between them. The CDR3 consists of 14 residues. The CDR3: CAWSQGPVDNEQYF. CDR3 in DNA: TGTGCCTGGAGCCAGGGTCCCGTGGACAACGAGCAGTACTTC.

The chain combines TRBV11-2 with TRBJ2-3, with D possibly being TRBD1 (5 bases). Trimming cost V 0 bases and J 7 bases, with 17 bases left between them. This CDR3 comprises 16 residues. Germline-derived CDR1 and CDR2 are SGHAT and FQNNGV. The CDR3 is CASSLDLWGSGNTQYF. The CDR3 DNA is TGTGCCAGCAGCTTAGATCTGTGGGGCAGTGGGAATACGCAGTATTTT.

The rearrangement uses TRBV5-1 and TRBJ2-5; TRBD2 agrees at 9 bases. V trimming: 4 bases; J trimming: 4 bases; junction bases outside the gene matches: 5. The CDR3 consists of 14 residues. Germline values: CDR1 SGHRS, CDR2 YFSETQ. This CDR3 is CASSRGGASETQYF. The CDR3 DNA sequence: TGCGCCAGCAGCCGCGGGGGGGCCTCAGAGACCCAGTACTTC.

The chain's CDR3 is CASSLLTSGRADEQFF. In DNA, the CDR3 is TGTGCCAGCAGTCTACTCACTAGCGGGAGAGCTGATGAGCAGTTCTTC. The chain links TRBV28 to TRBJ2-1, with 11 bases identical to TRBD2. The V segment lost 5 bases and the J segment 8 bases; nucleotides outside the gene matches: 11. Germline lookup yields CDR1 MDHEN and CDR2 SYDVKM. This CDR3 region has 16 residues.